This T cell receptor (beta chain) was recovered during a study of shared clonotypes between healthy human individuals (dated by TCRdb to the early 2020s). For the study in its entirety: The cohort comprised a couple of women and three men aged 18 to 49 years. To increase sequencing depth and limit assay-specific biases, different laboratories used diverse techniques to prepare libraries and sequence TCR repertoires. The study deeply sequenced blood TCR repertoires of about 5 healthy adults to estimate repertoire size and the extent of clonotype sharing between individuals. Leukapheresis yielded between about 0.85 and 10 billion PBMCs per donor.

Counted from cysteine to phenylalanine, this CDR3 has 14 amino acids. The read is trimmed to its CDR3 DNA, 42 bases read in frame from base 1. The germline V gene (reference sequence) specifies SEHNR as CDR1 and FQNEAQ as CDR2. Trimming removed 0 bases from V and 5 bases from J, leaving 10 bases between the germline ends. A single count supports this clone. There is no known antigen for this receptor. Base qualities were left out, and no much larger clone turns up one base away. Using the deep immunoSEQ assay, TCR CDR3 regions were amplified from genomic DNA by multiplex PCR. For each cell subset, the extracted genomic DNA was distributed evenly across all wells of several immunoSEQ 96-well plates, and each plate served as one replicate. Each replicate PCR for unsorted PBMC received 300 to 350 ng genomic DNA, equal to 30,000 to 35,000 T cell genomes. Ten immunoSEQ deep assay plates were used to sequence unsorted PBMC genomic DNA. The purified libraries were quantified using a Qubit 3.0 fluorometer, sized with a Bioanalyzer 2100, and then quantified again using the KAPA Library Quantification kit. Every immunoSEQ 96-well plate was sequenced on a dedicated single-read 150-cycle Illumina NextSeq 550 flow cell. As for how the authors treated the data: Because the immunoSEQ output included only junctional sequences and no quality scores, the filtering could not be the same as the filtering used for full-length reads. To assign V/J genes and CDR3, sequences were annotated using PyIR, a Python wrapper for IgBLAST v1.9, with IMGT germline references. Any read was removed if the V/J assignment was weak (E-value above 1e-6), the CDR3 was missing, or the read contained stop codons, out-of-frame junctions, or ambiguous translated residues. V3J clonotypes were defined by identical inferred V gene, J gene, and CDR3 amino acid sequence. Percentage overlap between repertoires was computed as shared unique clonotypes divided by the size of the smaller repertoire. Richness of each repertoire was evaluated using RTK rarefaction, the Chao1 estimator, and Recon v2.1 estimates of unobserved clonotypes. TCRdb retrieved this table from immuneACCESS and kept in-frame rearrangements only. Not all clones are present; in checked studies, unresolved V genes account for under half, and no reason is known for the remainder. The D gene and trimming were derived from the DNA, and the V and J assignments and clone size from that table. This sample holds hundreds of thousands of clones; around 80% were observed only once. The ten largest clones capture approximately 12% of the sample.

The donors were healthy, HIV-negative adults with no recently reported acute infections or vaccinations. Every donor was a Caucasian adult residing in Nashville, Tennessee, USA. For unsorted samples, approximately 84 million PBMCs were counted, and genomic DNA was extracted using the QIAamp DNA Blood Mini kit. Blood was obtained by leukapheresis, after which PBMCs were separated by Ficoll-Histopaque density gradient centrifugation and cryopreserved in liquid nitrogen vapor phase. The investigation overall reported the following: Sampling was limited to blood, and TCR repertoires in tissue likely differ from TCR repertoires in blood. Because the study included a small number of donors, the genetic and exposure-history diversity represented was limited. Based on pairwise subsampling, the degree of clonotype sharing among donors was expected to be affected by sequencing depth.

Sequenced material: PBMCs. The receptor chain draws on TRBV7-9 and TRBJ1-1; possibly the D gene is TRBD1, per 6 matching bases. The TCR sequence derives from a woman in her forties in good health. Some clones in this sample may be carry-over from other donors' samples. The CDR3 is CASSLALQGTEAFF. The nucleotide sequence is given as TGTGCCAGCAGCTTAGCCCTACAGGGAACTGAAGCTTTCTTT.